The text below deals with one T cell receptor beta chain. A few counts support this clone. Its antigen target is currently unknown. The input lacks base qualities; no much larger clone sits a single base away. In total, approximately 610 healthy bone marrow donors made up the cohort. At the time of sampling, every cohort member was nominally healthy, though immune exposures that went unrecorded were likely present. The donor was CMV seronegative and belonged to the group of several hundred seronegative cohort members. A peripheral blood sample was collected from each donor, and TCR beta sequencing was performed on peripheral blood mononuclear cells. Genomic DNA was extracted from the blood cell samples with the Qiagen DNeasy Blood Extraction Kit. As encoded in the germline V gene, CDR1 is MDHEN while CDR2 is SYDVKM. V was cut back by 10 bases and J by 4 bases, leaving a gap of 14 bases between them. From the cysteine through the phenylalanine, the CDR3 covers 13 amino acids. The CDR3 DNA has 39 bases and is translated from base 1.

The sample comes from a study of cytomegalovirus exposure and HLA in healthy donors listed by TCRdb under 2017. Context from the whole study: An earlier analysis of a few hundred of the donors reported about 300 Gb of sequence data and some 110 million unique TCR beta sequences obtained from around 170 million T cells. An early release covering roughly 580 HLA-typed donors comprised about 290 gigabases of sequencing data and tens of millions of unique TCR sequences. Of the 398 genotyped donors, 81% were placed in the genetic ancestry cluster associated with self-reported Caucasian donors. The study aimed to test whether signatures of past pathogen exposure could be identified by cataloging public T cell receptors. The study used immunosequencing to profile the T cell repertoires of 666 subjects and linked those repertoires to cytomegalovirus serostatus. In addition to the first cohort of several hundred subjects, a separate validation cohort of 100 to 150 different subjects was used. High-throughput TCR immunosequencing, statistical association of individual TCRs with disease status, and machine learning were combined to predict cytomegalovirus infection status. In a later analysis, previously published TCR beta repertoires from 666 donors were re-analyzed and high-resolution HLA genotyping was added so that TCR occurrence patterns could be studied. The later analysis used no new phenotypic data to find candidate immune exposures, relying instead on TCR beta sequences and their occurrence across donors. An earlier analysis of fewer than 750 of the donors used high-throughput TCR beta sequencing to judge whether each TCR beta V gene segment behaved as functional or pseudogenic. Donor age, sex, ethnicity and CMV serostatus were collected together with the repertoire data. A later genetic analysis took genome-wide SNP genotypes for about 55% of the 666 donors and used that subset as a discovery cohort. All discovery cohort repertoires had been generated on a single sequencing platform. HLA typing included class I and class II loci at four-digit resolution. Typing coverage differed by locus: A, B, C, DRB1 and DQB1 were typed in roughly 629-630 donors, DQA1 in about 500, DPA1 in around 600, and DPB1 in 400 to 480. Roughly 5 DR-DQ haplotypes were treated as single units for association and clustering because of strong linkage in the cohort. Across approximately 400 genotyped donors of the cohort, an average of about 200,000 unique TCR beta nucleotide sequences per donor were sequenced, and roughly a sixth of those sequences were non-productive.

On the study overall, not on this receptor specifically: V-gene and J-gene trimming of TCR beta chains was associated with a missense DCLRE1C variant in a later genetic analysis, and the association was replicated in an independent cohort. Strong co-occurrence of HLA alleles, especially DR and DQ, made assigning TCR associations to individual alleles difficult. A later analysis associated 15,000 to 20,000 TCR beta sequences with specific HLA alleles at a false discovery rate of 0.05. The classifier was reported to diagnose cytomegalovirus status with high specificity and sensitivity in both the original cohort and the validation cohort. Because HLA typing was missing for some donors at each locus, association tests included only the typed subset. The study gave a list of some 150 TCR beta chains associated with cytomegalovirus. A cluster of highly shared sequence variants was judged likely to represent a technical artifact of the sequencing pipeline. In a later analysis, TCR association rates were found to vary across HLA loci, with the most associated TCRs seen for DRB1 alleles and the fewest for HLA-C alleles. A further reported finding was that TCR beta sequences accurately predicted the HLA-A and HLA-B alleles for most subjects in the first cohort. The authors suggested that the approach could potentially be generalized to other disease states and immunological phenotypes. A few of the identified cytomegalovirus-associated TCR beta chains were confirmed in vitro to be specific for cytomegalovirus antigens. CMV serostatus was the only immune exposure information available for the cohort. In an earlier analysis of around 600 of the donors, most TCR beta V segments appeared in productive rearrangements about 87% or about 30% of the time, broadly matching IMGT annotations. Linkage disequilibrium might explain the correlated functional status among segregating V segments, but an unknown experimental factor could not be ruled out. This cohort had only TCR beta chains sequenced, and the lack of alpha or paired-chain data limited which features could be detected. Most TCR sequences were seen in very few donors, while some public TCRs were found in many individuals. A later analysis reported that several top co-occurrence clusters appeared linked to parvovirus B19, influenza, CMV and Epstein-Barr virus. Because counts were too low, roughly 17 rarely observed V segments, including chromosome 9 orphons, were left out of the earlier analysis of roughly 600 of the donors. Compared with the 666-donor mean, donors in an Asian-associated ancestry cluster had fewer N-insertions in productive TCRs, according to a later genetic analysis. The presence/absence analyses assumed that sequencing depth was roughly uniform across donors, and that assumption may not be true. The 87-base-pair reads could not distinguish some IMGT-functional V segments, including TRBV6-2 and TRBV6-3, so those segments were excluded. In a later analysis, HLA-associated TCR beta chains showed more clonal expansion and lower generation probabilities than non-associated chains that were equally common. A later analysis found that most CMV-associated TCR beta chains appeared HLA-restricted, with HLA associations seemingly driven largely by CMV exposure.

Libraries were constructed by the immunoSEQ multiplex PCR assay. For the multiplex PCR, a mixture combining 60 forward primers for TCR Vbeta segments and 13 reverse primers for TCR Jbeta segments was used. The CDR3 region of rearranged TCR beta genes was amplified from genomic DNA with a multiplex PCR assay. The amplified TCR beta libraries were sequenced on the Illumina HiSeq System as 87-base-pair reads. For the original study's pipeline: A later analysis tallied approximately 87 million unique TCR beta chains across the 700 or so repertoires, and some 12 million of those chains were shared by two or more donors. Raw reads were error-corrected and collapsed into unique sequences by a nearest-neighbor algorithm in which closely related sequences were merged to remove PCR and sequencing errors. To assign V, D and J gene segments, CDR3 sequences were aligned to IMGT reference sequences. For a sequence to be retained, at least a six-nucleotide match to both a V gene segment and a J gene segment was required. A rearrangement was called productive if the CDR3 had no stop codons and remained in frame with V and J, and every other rearrangement was called non-productive. Following IMGT convention, CDR3 was defined as the stretch from the second conserved V-encoded cysteine up to the conserved J-encoded phenylalanine. Sequences without an unambiguous match to a single V gene segment were excluded from the earlier analysis of over 500 of the donors. An earlier analysis of approximately 590 of the donors called V segments functional above 56.7% productive rearrangements and segregating when the between-donor standard deviation exceeded 5%. A statistical classification framework was built to diagnose cytomegalovirus status from the catalog of TCR beta chain sequences. V and J gene assignment, in a later analysis, came from comparing TCR nucleotide sequences with IMGT/GENE-DB human TR gene sequences. Using the TCRdist pipeline, a later analysis assigned CDR3 sequences along with most-parsimonious VDJ recombination scenarios. A later analysis defined each TCR beta chain by its CDR3 amino acid sequence plus V-gene family, and excluded reads lacking a unique V-gene family. As a way to deal with suspected cross-contamination and a sequencing artifact, a later analysis dropped over 550 nucleotide sequences that were highly shared and had low generation probability. For each public chain, a later analysis derived a clonal expansion index from normalized ranks of inferred template counts within each repertoire. In a later analysis, generation probabilities were computed using a VDJ recombination model fitted to out-of-frame rearrangements, and the results were checked against IGoR. In a later analysis, hypergeometric tests were used to score TCR-TCR, TCR-HLA and TCR-CMV co-occurrence, with a repertoire-size bias correction applied to TCR pairs. In a later analysis, false discovery rates were estimated by permuting HLA or CMV assignments 20 times. A later analysis grouped co-occurring TCRs with DBSCAN, adding TCRdist sequence similarity when clustering within HLA-allele-positive subsets. For co-occurrence clustering, repertoires with fewer than 30,000 or more than 120,000 public chains were excluded, along with a handful of repertoires with anomalous nucleotide sharing. The immuneACCESS repertoire file appears here via TCRdb, limited to in-frame rearrangements. These files lack a portion of the clones; in checked studies, under half of the deficit traces to unresolved V genes, and the cause of the others is not known. V and J calls and clone size follow that table, whereas D and trimming were derived from the DNA. This sample lists around 200,000 clones; around 62% were detected once. Together, the top ten hold just under 3% of the sample.

This sequence was found in a man aged 35 to 55 in good health and CMV-seronegative. Recombination connected TRBV28 to TRBJ1-5; TRBD1 could be the D gene, as 5 bases match. The specimen was PBMCs. The CDR3 reads CATSLTENQPQHF. The bases are TGTGCCACCTCCCTGACAGAGAATCAGCCCCAGCATTTT.